The rows below give T cell receptor beta chains drawn from one sample of a study of beta chain features in type 1 diabetes. Measured with immunoSEQ multiplex PCR; TCRdb has only the in-frame clones, and not every one. The sample includes around 500,000 clones, approximately 10% seen only once; the top ten take 0.035% to 0.05%. Sequenced: naive CD4+ T cells from blood. Receptors were obtained from a woman aged 18-29 years in good health. CDR3s include the opening cysteine and the closing phenylalanine or tryptophan. D genes are given only for firm matches. Size tells how often a clone was seen (once, few, many) or the class of an expanded clone, and some rows leave it out.

>TRBD2|TRBV9|TRBJ2-1|.
TGTGCCAGCAGCTTTAGCGGGGATGGGTACAATGAGCAGTTCTTC
CASSFSGDGYNEQFF
>TRBD2|TRBV7-9|TRBJ2-1|.
TGTGCCAGCAGCTCGGGAGTAGCGGGAGGATGGAATGAGCAGTTCTTC
CASSSGVAGGWNEQFF
>.|TRBV7-2|TRBJ2-3|.
TGTGCCAGCAGCCCCCCTCGGTTGGGTAGCACAGATACGCAGTATTTT
CASSPPRLGSTDTQYF
>.|TRBV9|TRBJ2-1|.
TGTGCCAGCAGCGTAAGCGGCCGCCTTTACAATGAGCAGTTCTTC
CASSVSGRLYNEQFF
>.|TRBV18|TRBJ2-7|.
TGTGCCAGCTCCCGCTTTGACCTCCAACGGGACTCCGAGCAGTACTTC
CASSRFDLQRDSEQYF
>.|TRBV29-1|TRBJ1-1|.
TGCAGCGTTGTCTTAAACACTGAAGCTTTCTTT
CSVVLNTEAFF
>.|TRBV18|TRBJ2-7|.
TGTGCCAGCTCACCCAAGGACGAGCAGTACTTC
CASSPKDEQYF
>.|TRBV21-1|TRBJ1-1|many
TGTGCCAGCAGCAAAGCAATGAACACTGAAGCTTTCTTT
CASSKAMNTEAFF
>.|TRBV29-1|TRBJ2-5|few
TGCAGCGTTGAAGTCTTTTATTCGGCAATCCAAGAGACCCAGTACTTC
CSVEVFYSAIQETQYF
>TRBD1|TRBV7-2|TRBJ2-3|.
TGTGCCAGCAGCCCTGGGACAGTGAACCCAGATACGCAGTATTTT
CASSPGTVNPDTQYF
>.|TRBV9|TRBJ1-3|.
TGTGCCAGCAGCGAACGCAGCTCTGGAAACACCATATATTTT
CASSERSSGNTIYF
>TRBD1|TRBV18|TRBJ1-1|few
TGTGCCAGCTCACCCCGAGTGACAGGGGACACTGAAGCTTTCTTT
CASSPRVTGDTEAFF
>.|TRBV7-9|TRBJ1-4|.
TGTGCCAGCAGCTTAGGCGGGGGTGAAAAACTGTTTTTT
CASSLGGGEKLFF
>TRBD2|TRBV2|TRBJ2-5|few
TGTGCCAGCAGTGAAGCAGGAGCGGGAGGCCAAGAGACCCAGTACTTC
CASSEAGAGGQETQYF
>TRBD2|TRBV6-6|TRBJ2-5|few
TGTGCCAGCAGGACTCTAGCGGGACTGGAGACCCAGTACTTC
CASRTLAGLETQYF
>TRBD1|TRBV7-9|TRBJ1-2|.
TGTGCCAGCAGCGAGCACCGGGACAGACTCCACGACCTTTATGGCTACACCTTC
CASSEHRDRLHDLYGYTF
>TRBD2|TRBV14|TRBJ2-4|.
TGTGCCAGCAGCCAAGATTGGGTTGGACTAGCGGGAGGATTGAGGAGCATTCAGTACTTC
CASSQDWVGLAGGLRSIQYF
>.|TRBV13|TRBJ2-1|.
TGTGCCAGCAGTCAGTTAATCGAGGGGCCCAATGAGCAGTTCTTC
CASSQLIEGPNEQFF
>.|TRBV4-1|TRBJ2-3|few
TGCGCCAGCAGCCAAGATGGGACAACTAGCACAGATACGCAGTATTTT
CASSQDGTTSTDTQYF
>.|TRBV14|TRBJ2-5|.
TGTGCCAGCAGCCAAGATATCGTCGCTACCCAGTACTTC
CASSQDIVATQYF
>.|TRBV28|TRBJ2-4|few
TGTGCCAGCACCGCCAATGGAGCCAAAAACATTCAGTACTTC
CASTANGAKNIQYF
>.|TRBV10-3|TRBJ1-6|few
TGTGCCATCAGTGAGGAAAGCTCCTATAATTCACCCCTCCACTTT
CAISEESSYNSPLHF
>.|TRBV18|TRBJ2-5|.
TGTGCCAGCTCACCGCCGGGATCTCTTCGGGAGACCCAGTACTTC
CASSPPGSLRETQYF
>.|TRBV7-2|TRBJ2-3|.
TGTGCCAGCAGCTTAAAGCAGACCCCGAGCACAGATACGCAGTATTTT
CASSLKQTPSTDTQYF
>TRBD2|TRBV7-2|TRBJ2-1|.
TGTGCCAGCAGCTTAAGGGGACTAGGGACGTACAATGAGCAGTTCTTC
CASSLRGLGTYNEQFF
>.|TRBV11-2|TRBJ2-7|.
TGTGCCAGCAGCGCAAGCAGGGGTACCTACGAGCAGTACTTC
CASSASRGTYEQYF
>.|TRBV29-1|TRBJ2-7|.
TGCAGCGTTGCAGGGCTTAATACCTACGAGCAGTACTTC
CSVAGLNTYEQYF
>TRBD2|TRBV7-2|TRBJ2-3|.
TGTGCCAGCAGCTTCGGACTAGCCGGGGATACGCAGTATTTT
CASSFGLAGDTQYF
>.|TRBV5-4|TRBJ1-2|few
TGTGCCAGCAGCTTGACGGCAAACTATGGCTACACCTTC
CASSLTANYGYTF
>.|TRBV7-2|TRBJ2-7|few
TGTGCCAGCAGCACCCAATATGGGCAGGCCTACGAGCAGTACTTC
CASSTQYGQAYEQYF
>.|TRBV7-2|TRBJ1-3|few
TGTGCCAGCAGCTTGAACAGGAACACCATATATTTT
CASSLNRNTIYF
>.|TRBV5-4|TRBJ1-1|few
TGTGCCAGCAGCTTGGAAGGCAGGAGAGGGACTGAAGCTTTCTTT
CASSLEGRRGTEAFF
>TRBD2|TRBV7-2|TRBJ2-1|few
TGTGCCAGCAGCTTAGACGGAGCGGGAGGGAGTAGCCAGTTCTTC
CASSLDGAGGSSQFF
>TRBD2|TRBV25-1|TRBJ2-3|few
TGTGCCAGCAGTAGCTTTGCGGGAGGGAACACAGATACGCAGTATTTT
CASSSFAGGNTDTQYF
>.|TRBV7-8|TRBJ1-1|.
TGTGCCAGCAGCTTAGTGAACACTGAAGCTTTCTTT
CASSLVNTEAFF
>.|TRBV30|TRBJ2-7|.
TGTGCCTGGGCCCCAGGTTTATCCGAGCAGTACTTC
CAWAPGLSEQYF
>TRBD2|TRBV7-2|TRBJ2-5|few
TGTGCCAGCAGCTTAGTACTAGCGACAGAGACCCAGTACTTC
CASSLVLATETQYF
>.|TRBV6-5|TRBJ2-7|.
TGTGCCAGCGGGACGAAGTTTTACGAGCAGTACTTC
CASGTKFYEQYF
>.|TRBV6-1|TRBJ1-2|.
TGTGCCAGCTCCACAGGGTACAACTATGGCTACACCTTC
CASSTGYNYGYTF
>TRBD2|TRBV10-3|TRBJ2-3|many
TGTGCCATCAGTGGTATTAGCGGGACCACAGATACGCAGTATTTT
CAISGISGTTDTQYF
>TRBD1|TRBV29-1|TRBJ1-2|.
TGCAGCGACGGACAGGGGGTAGTTGGCTACACCTTC
CSDGQGVVGYTF
>.|TRBV7-8|TRBJ2-3|.
TGTGCCAGCAGTCCGGGACTTCCCACAGATACGCAGTATTTT
CASSPGLPTDTQYF
>.|TRBV28|TRBJ2-2|.
TGTGCCAGCAGTTTAAGGTCAGACCACGGGGAGCTGTTTTTT
CASSLRSDHGELFF
>TRBD2|TRBV5-6|TRBJ2-5|.
TGTGCCAGCAGCTTGCGGAGCGGGGGTTCAGGAGAGACCCAGTACTTC
CASSLRSGGSGETQYF
>.|TRBV25-1|TRBJ2-2|.
TGTGCCAGCAGTGAATTAGGAGGCCCCGCGAACACCGGGGAGCTGTTTTTT
CASSELGGPANTGELFF
>TRBD1|TRBV19|TRBJ2-1|.
TGTGCCAGTAGTGAGACAGGGAGCTCCTACAATGAGCAGTTCTTC
CASSETGSSYNEQFF
>.|TRBV4-3|TRBJ2-3|.
TGCGCCAGCAGCCAAGCCGTTAATTCACGGGATACGCAGTATTTT
CASSQAVNSRDTQYF
>.|TRBV19|TRBJ1-1|.
TGTGCCAGTAGTATCGGGCCAAACACTGAAGCTTTCTTT
CASSIGPNTEAFF
>.|TRBV5-1|TRBJ1-2|few
TGCGCCAGCAGCTTAGACGTTAACTATGGCTACACCTTC
CASSLDVNYGYTF
>TRBD2|TRBV7-2|TRBJ2-7|few
TGTGCCAGCAGCCGCGGGACTAGCGGGAGTACCTACGAGCAGTACTTC
CASSRGTSGSTYEQYF
>TRBD2|TRBV9|TRBJ2-3|few
TGTGCCAGCAGCGTAGATTCGGGACTAGCAACAGATACGCAGTATTTT
CASSVDSGLATDTQYF
>TRBD1|TRBV5-4|TRBJ1-2|few
TGTGCCAGCAGGCCCACTGACAGGGCCCCTGGCTACACCTTC
CASRPTDRAPGYTF
>.|TRBV2|TRBJ2-3|few
TGTGCCAGCAGTGAAAGGCCAGATACGCAGTATTTT
CASSERPDTQYF
>.|TRBV5-1|TRBJ2-5|few
TGCGCCAGCAGCTTGTCCGGGACTGGGGCCCAAGAGACCCAGTACTTC
CASSLSGTGAQETQYF